This T cell receptor beta chain was retrieved from a study of T-cell reconstitution after alpha-beta-depleted transplantation in children. Unique molecular identifiers were used to barcode this TCRbeta library. Each CDR3 protein is one row after TCRdb ran MiXCR on the PCR reads. This sample has 200,000 to 300,000 distinct CDR3 sequences, with around 12% found just once. Germline loops: CDR1 SGDLS, CDR2 YYNGEE. The V end lost 7 bases, the J end lost 4 bases, and 18 bases lay between the germline ends. The CDR3 sequence is 15 residues long. The clonotype comes from a human donor who donated a stem cell graft to a child with acute lymphoblastic leukemia. Sample: PBMCs from the stem cell graft donor, taken from the stem cell graft. This chain joins TRBV9 and TRBJ1-5; possible D gene TRBD1, 5 bases. CDR3 sequence reads: CASGGGTAPNQPQHF. The DNA of the CDR3 is TGTGCCAGCGGGGGAGGGACGGCCCCGAATCAGCCCCAGCATTTT.